Below, 10 T cell receptor beta chains from the same sample are listed, as sequenced in a study of cytomegalovirus exposure and HLA in healthy donors. A multiplex PCR was run with 60 Vbeta primers and 13 Jbeta primers. Data came from immunoSEQ multiplex PCR; TCRdb stores just in-frame clones and leaves some out. The table has around 120,000 clones, approximately 80% seen once. What was sequenced was PBMCs. These receptors were collected from a woman aged 40 to 50 in good health and CMV-seropositive.

V usage is TRBV7-9 and J usage is TRBJ1-6; D is unclear. V lost 2 bases and J 0 bases, leaving 5 bases between the germline ends. Germline CDR1 SEHNR, CDR2 FQNEAQ (reference sequence). The CDR3 is made up of 15 amino acids. CDR3 bases: TGTGCCAGCAGCTTAACTAGCTCCTATAATTCACCCCTCCACTTT. Its translation: CASSLTSSYNSPLHF.

This clone was counted once. This sequence joins TRBV7-9 and TRBJ2-1; perhaps TRBD2 as D (6 bases). The CDR3 extends over 16 amino acids. V was trimmed by 3 bases and J by 2 bases, leaving 14 bases between them. Germline CDR1 is SEHNR and CDR2 is FQNEAQ (reference sequence). The CDR3 spells CASSLRRERAYNEQFF. The CDR3 bases are TGTGCCAGCAGCTTGAGGAGGGAAAGAGCCTACAATGAGCAGTTCTTC.

The chain recombines TRBV19 with TRBJ2-1; 7 bases align to TRBD2. The V gene's germline CDR1 is LNHDA and CDR2 SQIVND (reference sequence). This CDR3 region has 17 residues. J gave up 4 bases and V 2 bases, and 11 bases lay outside the gene matches. CDR3 protein: CASSITPGGGKYNEQFF. The CDR3, as DNA: TGTGCCAGTAGTATAACCCCCGGCGGGGGAAAATACAATGAGCAGTTCTTC.

This chain joins TRBV11-2 and TRBJ2-5; no clear D. V gave up 1 base and J gave up 5 bases, with 5 bases separating them. CDR3 size: 12 residues. CDR1 and CDR2 from the germline V gene are SGHAT and FQNNGV. The CDR3 region is CASSLARETQYF. Written as DNA, the CDR3 is TGTGCCAGCAGCTTAGCACGGGAGACCCAGTACTTC.

The CDR3: CASSDSGRSSYNEQFF. CDR3 bases: TGTGCCAGCAGTGACTCGGGCAGAAGCTCCTACAATGAGCAGTTCTTC. This chain uses TRBV6-4 with TRBJ2-1; no clear D. V gave up 0 bases and J gave up 0 bases, with 9 bases separating them. This CDR3 contains 16 residues. Looked up from germline, CDR1 is MRHNA and CDR2 is SNTAGT.

This clone has only a few counts. This chain uses TRBV7-2 with TRBJ2-7, with a tentative D call TRBD1 (6 bases). The germline V gene encodes CDR1 SGHTA and CDR2 FQGNSA. Trimming removed 8 bases at V and 0 bases at J, with 14 bases between. This CDR3 contains 14 residues. The CDR3 protein is CASATGPRSYEQYF. The CDR3 coding sequence is TGTGCCAGCGCTACAGGGCCCCGCTCCTACGAGCAGTACTTC.

The chain joins TRBV7-3 to TRBJ2-3, with TRBD1 as a possible D gene (6 bases). Trimming cost V 5 bases and J 0 bases, with 12 bases left between them. The CDR3 spans 15 residues. From germline, CDR1 is SGHTA and CDR2 FQGTGA. CDR3: CASSPQGFSTDTQYF. The CDR3 region has the DNA TGTGCCAGCAGCCCCCAGGGGTTTAGCACAGATACGCAGTATTTT.

The chain is built from TRBV5-1 and TRBJ1-5, with 7 positions matching TRBD1. V lost 0 bases to trimming and J lost 3 bases; unmatched junction nucleotides: 9. Germline assignment: CDR1 SGHRS and CDR2 YFSETQ. The CDR3 has 17 residues. The CDR3 spells CASSLGALTGPNQPQHF. The CDR3 nucleotides read TGCGCCAGCAGCTTGGGGGCTTTGACAGGGCCCAATCAGCCCCAGCATTTT.

The gene calls are TRBV6-1 and TRBJ2-2, with 8 bases lining up with TRBD1. Germline lookup yields CDR1 MNHNS and CDR2 SASEGT. CDR3 length equals 14 residues. V was pared by 6 bases and J by 6 bases, with 6 bases of the junction left unmatched. This CDR3 reads CASRMEQGAGELFF. For the CDR3, the DNA is TGTGCCAGCAGGATGGAACAGGGGGCCGGGGAGCTGTTTTTT.

The chain recombines TRBV7-2 with TRBJ2-3; D uncertain. This CDR3 is 14 amino acids long. Trimming left V 5 bases short and J 0 bases short, with 9 bases between. CDR1 is SGHTA, CDR2 FQGNSA, per germline. CDR3 sequence reads: CASSLKTSTDTQYF. The CDR3 DNA follows: TGTGCCAGCAGCCTAAAAACTAGCACAGATACGCAGTATTTT.